This entry lists 2 T cell receptor beta chains sequenced from one sample in a study of T cell responses to AZD1222 COVID-19 vaccine. Here immunoSEQ multiplex PCR was the method, and the copy in TCRdb shows in-frame clones only, minus some. This sample has 98,000 or so clones, with 70% to 85% found just once. The material was peripheral blood, obtained 28 days after the second AZD1222 dose. The receptors come from an adult who received the AZD1222 COVID-19 vaccine.

The chain couples TRBV6-5 to TRBJ1-2; D possibly corresponds to TRBD1 (5 bases). CDR1 is MNHEY and CDR2 is SVGAGI in the germline V gene. The length of the CDR3 is 13 residues. V gave up 8 bases and J gave up 8 bases, with 18 bases separating them. For the CDR3, the DNA is TGTGCCAGCCGTACGGTCAGGGCGAGCGGCTACACCTTC. Residues: CASRTVRASGYTF.

The J gene is TRBJ2-5, the V gene TRBV6-5; unclear D gene. V lost 4 bases to trimming and J lost 4 bases, with 10 bases between them. Germline V gene lookup returns CDR1 MNHEY and CDR2 SVGAGI. This CDR3 contains 13 residues. The CDR3 reads CASSLSRLETQYF. In nucleotides, the CDR3 is TGTGCCAGCAGTTTGTCGAGGTTAGAGACCCAGTACTTC.